These T cell receptor beta chains were read from a single sample in a study of blood T cells in healthy people across ages. MiXCR, applied by TCRdb to the 5' RACE reads, yields one record per CDR3 protein. The data show hundreds of thousands of distinct CDR3 sequences, roughly 52% seen once. Sequencing was performed on blood. Receptors originate from a man between 25 and 39 years old in good health. Both conserved end residues are trimmed from each CDR3. Fields, in order: J gene, CDR3 length, V gene, CDR3 protein.

J gene: TRBJ2-1; CDR3 length: 16; V gene: TRBV4-1; CDR3 protein: ASSQDPGRGSSYNEQF
J gene: TRBJ1-1; CDR3 length: 12; V gene: TRBV4-1; CDR3 protein: ASSTRGLGTEAF
J gene: TRBJ2-5; CDR3 length: 12; V gene: TRBV29-1; CDR3 protein: SVDLRQGVETQY
J gene: TRBJ2-3; CDR3 length: 10; V gene: TRBV29-1; CDR3 protein: SSSVGGDTQY
J gene: TRBJ2-5; CDR3 length: 12; V gene: TRBV20-1; CDR3 protein: SAYDNRVAKTQY
J gene: TRBJ2-7; CDR3 length: 12; V gene: TRBV28; CDR3 protein: ASSLFGDRAEQY
J gene: TRBJ2-5; CDR3 length: 12; V gene: TRBV5-5; CDR3 protein: ASSLRTNQETQY
J gene: .; CDR3 length: 13; V gene: TRBV6-1; CDR3 protein: ASSEFRGEGYEQY
J gene: TRBJ1-4; CDR3 length: 15; V gene: TRBV7-9; CDR3 protein: ASSLGTGGDQSEKLF
J gene: TRBJ2-3; CDR3 length: 11; V gene: TRBV28; CDR3 protein: ASSPVLTDTQY
J gene: TRBJ2-1; CDR3 length: 13; V gene: TRBV7-9; CDR3 protein: ASSLAGGYRNEQF
J gene: TRBJ2-5; CDR3 length: 8; V gene: TRBV20-1; CDR3 protein: SALTQQQY
J gene: TRBJ1-2; CDR3 length: 10; V gene: TRBV3-1; CDR3 protein: ASGVTGDGYT
J gene: TRBJ2-3; CDR3 length: 11; V gene: TRBV27; CDR3 protein: ASSGGRRDTQY
J gene: TRBJ2-7; CDR3 length: 11; V gene: TRBV12-3/TRBV12-4; CDR3 protein: ASSLVHLYEQY
J gene: TRBJ2-7; CDR3 length: 11; V gene: TRBV28; CDR3 protein: ASRASVGYEQY
J gene: TRBJ2-1; CDR3 length: 12; V gene: TRBV9; CDR3 protein: ASSAPGTYNEQF
J gene: TRBJ1-3; CDR3 length: 11; V gene: TRBV20-1; CDR3 protein: SASGASRNTIY
J gene: TRBJ1-5; CDR3 length: 12; V gene: TRBV27; CDR3 protein: ASADRGRVQPQH
J gene: TRBJ1-6; CDR3 length: 11; V gene: TRBV20-1; CDR3 protein: SAPTGYNSPLH
J gene: TRBJ2-5; CDR3 length: 12; V gene: TRBV29-1; CDR3 protein: SVERQGGQETQY
J gene: TRBJ2-7; CDR3 length: 14; V gene: TRBV7-2; CDR3 protein: ASSRTGGFPIAEQY
J gene: TRBJ2-7; CDR3 length: 13; V gene: TRBV12-5; CDR3 protein: ASGLASLSSYEQY
J gene: TRBJ2-5; CDR3 length: 12; V gene: TRBV5-6; CDR3 protein: ASSLDRVQETQY
J gene: TRBJ1-1; CDR3 length: 13; V gene: TRBV18; CDR3 protein: ASSPSEGRHTEAF
J gene: .; CDR3 length: 11; V gene: TRBV7-2; CDR3 protein: ASSLVGHHEQY
J gene: TRBJ2-3; CDR3 length: 13; V gene: TRBV7-2; CDR3 protein: ASSLAGPAPDTQY
J gene: TRBJ1-1; CDR3 length: 12; V gene: TRBV5-1; CDR3 protein: ASSLGSGSTEAF
J gene: TRBJ2-1; CDR3 length: 11; V gene: TRBV6-5; CDR3 protein: ASSDVQDNEQF
J gene: TRBJ2-5; CDR3 length: 13; V gene: TRBV6-2/TRBV6-3; CDR3 protein: ASAGERSYQETQY
J gene: TRBJ2-5; CDR3 length: 14; V gene: TRBV18; CDR3 protein: ASSLQSAGQGDEQY
J gene: TRBJ1-6; CDR3 length: 13; V gene: TRBV27; CDR3 protein: ASGLGQARNSPLH
J gene: TRBJ2-5; CDR3 length: 15; V gene: TRBV3-1; CDR3 protein: ASSQDLSAGGQETQY
J gene: TRBJ1-5; CDR3 length: 11; V gene: TRBV10-3; CDR3 protein: AIKMGTNQPQH
J gene: TRBJ2-1; CDR3 length: 10; V gene: TRBV29-1; CDR3 protein: SGQRAYNEQF
J gene: TRBJ2-1; CDR3 length: 14; V gene: TRBV20-1; CDR3 protein: SARGERGSTYNEQF
J gene: TRBJ2-5; CDR3 length: 13; V gene: TRBV6-6; CDR3 protein: ASSGAGSSIETQY
J gene: .; CDR3 length: 12; V gene: TRBV5-1; CDR3 protein: ASGGDAGIYEQY
J gene: TRBJ1-1; CDR3 length: 12; V gene: TRBV14; CDR3 protein: ASSQDLSGTEAF
J gene: TRBJ1-2; CDR3 length: 13; V gene: TRBV5-1; CDR3 protein: ASSPDRGQAYGYT
J gene: TRBJ2-6; CDR3 length: 13; V gene: TRBV6-1; CDR3 protein: VSSTRASGANVLT
J gene: TRBJ2-7; CDR3 length: 13; V gene: TRBV10-3; CDR3 protein: AISDPGQGEYEQY
J gene: TRBJ1-2; CDR3 length: 12; V gene: TRBV15; CDR3 protein: ATSGGRGPYGYT